This T cell receptor (beta chain) originates from a study of high-grade serous ovarian cancer treatment subgroups (dated by TCRdb to the early 2020s). Study-wide context: A mean of around 14,000 reads and 6,000 to 8,500 unique TCR beta rearrangements per sample was generated by sequencing. One primary tumor sample and two metastatic tumor samples were contributed by each patient, so that 90 samples were obtained in total. The 30-patient cohort included roughly 10 patients with no residual disease after primary surgery (R0), roughly 10 excellent NACT responders, and roughly 10 poor NACT responders. TCR beta repertoires were profiled in patients with high-grade serous ovarian cancer who were grouped, under a laparoscopic triage algorithm, by complete gross resection or by neoadjuvant chemotherapy response.

Tumor samples were collected prior to definitive surgery or chemotherapy. Genomic DNA was extracted by the MD Anderson Biospecimen Extraction Resource, and TCR sequencing was done by the MD Anderson Cancer Genomics Laboratory. The research as a whole found: TCR clonal relatedness correlated positively with neoantigen level and, by trend, with copy number variation and mutation load from whole-genome sequencing. Because bulk tumor TCR sequencing provided no spatial information, insight into HGSC tumor complexity and diversity was limited. Repertoire similarity between tumors of the same patient ranged about 0.1 to 0.79, whereas almost no similarity was seen between different patients. The TCR repertoire analyses centered on CDR3, leaving CDR1 and CDR2 unanalyzed.

The 85 to 90 tumor samples underwent high-throughput TCR profiling with ImmunoSEQ. Per the original workflow: Richness (unique productive sequences), clonality, evenness and relatedness were included as repertoire diversity metrics, and similarity between samples was assessed with the Bhattacharyya coefficient. Conclusions stayed consistent in a sensitivity analysis that left out TCRs with fewer than two reads. The source is immuneACCESS, and TCRdb retained only in-frame sequences with V and J called. Part of the clones is not carried over; for the studies checked, unresolved V genes explain less than half of this, and the remainder is unexplained. V and J calls and clone size follow that table, whereas D and trimming were derived from the DNA. The sample has roughly 8,000 clones on record, about 72% of them singletons. Of the sample, nearly 6% falls within the top ten clones. To note about this clone: Its target antigen remains unknown. No clone much larger than this one lies a single base away; base qualities are absent.

Via the germline V gene (reference sequence), CDR1 is SGHNT and CDR2 YYREEE. The CDR3, from cysteine to phenylalanine, totals 13 residues. Of the read, only the CDR3 DNA is kept; its 39 bases are in frame from base 1. The V end loses 1 base and the J end loses 4 bases, and a stretch of 8 bases separates them. The source of this sequence is a human donor with high-grade serous ovarian cancer. The V and J genes are TRBV5-4 and TRBJ1-2, and possibly TRBD1, on 5 matching bases. Sequenced sample: tumor tissue. The CDR3 loop reads CASSLPGSYGYTF. The sequence in DNA is TGTGCCAGCAGCTTGCCAGGGAGCTATGGCTACACCTTC.